This T cell receptor (beta chain) was profiled in a study of CD8 T cells in ankylosing spondylitis. General study results and limits: A motif in TCR beta, a set of seven to nine highly homologous variants, appeared characteristic of ankylosing spondylitis blood. The authors found the disease-linked clones to be CD8+ and relatively rare in peripheral blood.

This clonotype has more than one count but fewer than ten. Its specificity is unknown. The V segment lost 4 bases and the J segment 3 bases; nucleotides outside the gene matches: 5. CDR3 length: 15 amino acids. Germline V gives CDR1 SGHRS, CDR2 YFSETQ. Molecular-barcoded quantitative 5'-RACE produced these TCR beta libraries. One entry per CDR3 protein results from TCRdb running MiXCR on the 5' RACE reads. The table lists approximately 440,000 distinct CDR3 sequences, roughly 15% of them singletons, with about 0.94% in the top ten. The V gene is TRBV5-1, the J gene TRBJ1-4; 8 nucleotides line up with TRBD1. This sequence originates from a male donor with ankylosing spondylitis. Sequencing used blood, either unsorted or a sorted T cell fraction (not recorded which). DNA of the CDR3: TGCGCCAGCAGCGTCTCAGGGGGCGCTAATGAAAAACTGTTTTTT. It codes for CASSVSGGANEKLFF.